These T cell receptor beta chains were read from a single sample in a study of lymphopenia after photon versus proton radiotherapy. Clones were read by immunoSEQ multiplex PCR, and TCRdb kept only the in-frame ones, dropping some. The sample consists of 160,000 or so clones, less than 90% of them appearing once. Sequenced material: peripheral blood, taken from a patient treated with photon-based radiotherapy. The receptors shown here come from a man aged 50 or older with gastric cancer. Each CDR3 is given with its conserved first and last residue. A D gene is named only where the DNA matches it firmly. Size is stated for part of the rows, as once, few or many counts, or as a class when the clone is expanded.

V	D	J	size	DNA	CDR3
TRBV28	TRBD2	TRBJ2-2	-	TGTGCCAGCAGTCCCCCTGGGGGGGAAAGCACCGGGGAGCTGTTTTTT	CASSPPGGESTGELFF
TRBV5-1	-	TRBJ2-1	-	TGCGCCAGCAGCTTGGCCGGCACGGCCTATAATGAGCAGTTCTTC	CASSLAGTAYNEQFF
TRBV19	TRBD2	TRBJ2-1	-	TGTGCCAGTAGTATAAGGCGAGGGACTAGCGGAGGCTCCTACAATGAGCAGTTCTTC	CASSIRRGTSGGSYNEQFF
TRBV5-4	TRBD1	TRBJ1-1	once	TGTGCCAGCAGCTATGGCGGACAGGGAAGGCCTGAAGCTTTCTTT	CASSYGGQGRPEAFF
TRBV6-5	TRBD2	TRBJ2-7	-	TGTGCCAGCAGTCGCGGGACTAGCGGGAGATACGAGCAGTACTTC	CASSRGTSGRYEQYF
TRBV6-1	-	TRBJ1-5	-	TGTGCCAGCAGTGAAGGGGCAACTTATAGCAATCAGCCCCAGCATTTT	CASSEGATYSNQPQHF
TRBV29-1	TRBD2	TRBJ2-1	-	TGCAGCGTTGAAGATCCCGTCTCTAGCGGGAGTAACAATGAGCAGTTCTTC	CSVEDPVSSGSNNEQFF
TRBV28	TRBD2	TRBJ2-5	-	TGTGCCAGCAGTTTACGTCTAGCGGGAGACCAAGAGACCCAGTACTTC	CASSLRLAGDQETQYF
TRBV5-1	TRBD1	TRBJ1-2	-	TGCGCCAGCAGCTTGGCTTGGGGGACAGGGTATGGCTACACCTTC	CASSLAWGTGYGYTF
TRBV30	-	TRBJ2-3	-	TGTGCCTGGAACGGGGGCACAGATACGCAGTATTTT	CAWNGGTDTQYF
TRBV18	TRBD2	TRBJ2-3	-	TGTGCCAGCTCAAGCGGGAGACCAGATACGCAGTATTTT	CASSSGRPDTQYF
TRBV6-5	-	TRBJ2-2	-	TGTGCCAGCAGTTACGGGTCAGGGAACACCGGGGAGCTGTTTTTT	CASSYGSGNTGELFF
TRBV7-9	-	TRBJ2-5	-	TGTGCCAGCAGCCCAAAAGGGGTAGAGACCCAGTACTTC	CASSPKGVETQYF
TRBV19	TRBD1	TRBJ1-5	once	TGTGCCAGTAGTCTATTGACAGGGAGCAATCAGCCCCAGCATTTT	CASSLLTGSNQPQHF
TRBV6-1	-	TRBJ2-7	few	TGTGCCAGCACGGTTGCCTACGAGCAGTACTTC	CASTVAYEQYF
TRBV10-3	-	TRBJ1-2	-	TGTGCCATCAGTAGCGCGACAGTCAACTATGGCTACACCTTC	CAISSATVNYGYTF
TRBV28	-	TRBJ2-7	-	TGTGCCAGCAGTTTAGGGGGCACCGACGAGCAGTACTTC	CASSLGGTDEQYF
TRBV4-1	-	TRBJ2-7	once	TGCGCCAGCAGCCAAGGCCCACTAGCCTACGAGCAGTACTTC	CASSQGPLAYEQYF
TRBV5-5	TRBD1	TRBJ1-1	-	TGTGCCAGCAGCCCAGGGGGCCGAGGGAACACTGAAGCTTTCTTT	CASSPGGRGNTEAFF
TRBV19	-	TRBJ1-5	few	TGTGCCAGTAGTATCGGGGGGGCAGGCCAGCCCCAGCATTTT	CASSIGGAGQPQHF
TRBV5-8	-	TRBJ2-7	-	TGTGCCAGCAGCTTTCAGGGGGGCTCCTACGAGCAGTACTTC	CASSFQGGSYEQYF
TRBV7-2	-	TRBJ2-1	few	TGTGCCAGCAGCGCCGACAGGGAGCAGTTCTTC	CASSADREQFF
TRBV29-1	TRBD2	TRBJ2-3	-	TGCAGCGTTGATAGCGGGACAAGCACAGATACGCAGTATTTT	CSVDSGTSTDTQYF
TRBV5-5	-	TRBJ1-5	-	TGTGCCAGCAGCCCATCGGAGTTGATCCCTGCTCAGCCCCAGCATTTT	CASSPSELIPAQPQHF
TRBV18	TRBD1	TRBJ2-7	-	TGTGCCAGCTCACCTGGGACAGGGGGCCAGGACGAGCAGTACTTC	CASSPGTGGQDEQYF
TRBV18	TRBD2	TRBJ2-2	-	TGTGCCAGCCGGACTAGCGAACCCCCGCACACCGGGGAGCTGTTTTTT	CASRTSEPPHTGELFF
TRBV7-2	TRBD1	TRBJ1-2	-	TGTGCCAGCAGCTTTGGGAGGGGGCAGGTTGGCTACACCTTC	CASSFGRGQVGYTF
TRBV4-1	TRBD2	TRBJ2-1	-	TGCGCCAGCAGCCAAGATCGTAGCGGGAGTCCTCCCGAGCAGTTCTTC	CASSQDRSGSPPEQFF
TRBV30	-	TRBJ1-3	-	TGTGCCTGGAGTGGACTGCTCTCTGGAAACACCATATATTTT	CAWSGLLSGNTIYF
TRBV7-9	TRBD2	TRBJ2-1	-	TGTGCCAGCAGCTCCGAGCGGGGACTCTACAATGAGCAGTTCTTC	CASSSERGLYNEQFF
TRBV6-5	-	TRBJ1-5	-	TGTGCCAGCAGCCAAGACATCGCTGGGGGATCGCCCCAGCATTTT	CASSQDIAGGSPQHF
TRBV4-2	-	TRBJ2-1	-	TGTGCCAGCAGCCAAGAAGGGTCGGAAGATGAGCAGTTCTTC	CASSQEGSEDEQFF
TRBV30	-	TRBJ2-7	-	TGTGCCTGGCGTAAGGACAAAACCTACGAGCAGTACTTC	CAWRKDKTYEQYF
TRBV5-1	-	TRBJ2-5	-	TGCGCCAGCAGCTTGTTAGGGGTATCCCAAGAGACCCAGTACTTC	CASSLLGVSQETQYF
TRBV6-5	-	TRBJ1-1	-	TGTGCCAGCAGAGGTCCGTTGAACACTGAAGCTTTCTTT	CASRGPLNTEAFF
TRBV6-5	TRBD2	TRBJ2-5	-	TGTGCCAGCAGTTACCCCACGGGAGGGCATGGTGAGACCCAGTACTTC	CASSYPTGGHGETQYF
TRBV18	-	TRBJ1-1	few	TGTGCCAGCTCACCCATGTGGGGGGCAGATGAAGCTTTCTTT	CASSPMWGADEAFF
TRBV6-5	TRBD2	TRBJ2-3	-	TGTGCCAGCAGTTACGGGACTAGCGGGAAAACAGATACGCAGTATTTT	CASSYGTSGKTDTQYF
TRBV30	-	TRBJ2-7	-	TGTGCCTGGAGTTTGGGAAGTTGGTACGAGCAGTACTTC	CAWSLGSWYEQYF
TRBV19	-	TRBJ2-2	-	TGTGCCAGTAGTATCCAGTCCGCCAGGGTAATGACCGGGGAGCTGTTTTTT	CASSIQSARVMTGELFF
TRBV5-4	TRBD2	TRBJ2-7	few	TGTGCCAGCAGCTTGACTAGCGGGAGCTACGAGCAGTACTTC	CASSLTSGSYEQYF
TRBV11-3	-	TRBJ2-2	-	TGTGCCAGCAGTCGGGACGGGAACACCGGGGAGCTGTTTTTT	CASSRDGNTGELFF
TRBV7-9	-	TRBJ1-1	-	TGTGCCAGCAGCGTCGCCCTTACAGGGTTCTCTGAAGCTTTCTTT	CASSVALTGFSEAFF
TRBV18	-	TRBJ1-5	-	TGTGCCAGCTCCAACGGGGGTAGAAGCAATCAGCCCCAGCATTTT	CASSNGGRSNQPQHF
TRBV6-6	-	TRBJ1-4	-	TGTGCCAGCAGCTTCCTTGTCCCCAATGAAAAACTGTTTTTT	CASSFLVPNEKLFF
TRBV7-9	TRBD2	TRBJ2-1	-	TGTGCCAGCAGCCGACTAGCCCTATACAATGAGCAGTTCTTC	CASSRLALYNEQFF
TRBV10-2	TRBD2	TRBJ2-2	-	TGCGCCAGCAGATTAGCGGGGGCGAAGACCGGGGAGCTGTTTTTT	CASRLAGAKTGELFF
TRBV6-5	-	TRBJ2-1	-	TGTGCCAGCAGTTCACGTCCGGGGGTCTCCTACAATGAGCAGTTCTTC	CASSSRPGVSYNEQFF
TRBV7-9	-	TRBJ1-5	-	TGTGCCAGCAGCCCCTCCGTGGAACAGCCCCAGCATTTT	CASSPSVEQPQHF
TRBV7-2	TRBD1	TRBJ2-7	-	TGTGCCAGCAGCAGAGCCGGGACAGGGGAGGACGAGCAGTACTTC	CASSRAGTGEDEQYF
TRBV11-1	-	TRBJ2-1	-	TGTGCCAGCAGCCCCCCCAGCGCCCCGAGCTCCTACAATGAGCAGTTCTTC	CASSPPSAPSSYNEQFF
TRBV28	-	TRBJ1-2	-	TGTGCCAGCAGCCAGTGGGGGAACTATGGCTACACCTTC	CASSQWGNYGYTF
TRBV11-2	-	TRBJ2-7	-	TGTGCCAGCAGCTCCCTTAGGTATAAACAGGGCCGGGAGCAGTACTTC	CASSSLRYKQGREQYF
TRBV5-6	-	TRBJ2-3	-	TGTGCCAGCAGCTTGGCTGGGGTCCGAGCGACAGATACGCAGTATTTT	CASSLAGVRATDTQYF
TRBV4-3	-	TRBJ1-1	-	TGCGCCAGCAGCCAAGATCGAAGTGGGACTGAAGCTTTCTTT	CASSQDRSGTEAFF